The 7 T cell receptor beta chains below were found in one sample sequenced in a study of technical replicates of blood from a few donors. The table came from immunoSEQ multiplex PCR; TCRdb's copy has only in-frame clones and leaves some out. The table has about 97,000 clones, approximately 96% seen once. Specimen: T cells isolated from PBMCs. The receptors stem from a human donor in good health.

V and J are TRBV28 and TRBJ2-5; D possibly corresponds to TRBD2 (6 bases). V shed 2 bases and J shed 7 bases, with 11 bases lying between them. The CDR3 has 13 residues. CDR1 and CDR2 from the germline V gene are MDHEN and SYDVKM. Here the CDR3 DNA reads TGTGCCAGCAGTTTAGGCGGGGCGGGGACCCAGTACTTC. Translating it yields CASSLGGAGTQYF.

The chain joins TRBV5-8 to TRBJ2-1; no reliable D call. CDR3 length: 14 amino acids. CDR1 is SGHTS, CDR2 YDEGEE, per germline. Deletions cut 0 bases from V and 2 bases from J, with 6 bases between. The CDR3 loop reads CASSLGGPYNEQFF. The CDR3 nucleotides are TGTGCCAGCAGCTTGGGAGGTCCCTACAATGAGCAGTTCTTC.

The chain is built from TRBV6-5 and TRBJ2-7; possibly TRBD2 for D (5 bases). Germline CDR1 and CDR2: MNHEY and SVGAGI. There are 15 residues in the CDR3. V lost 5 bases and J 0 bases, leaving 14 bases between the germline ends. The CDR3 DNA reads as TGTGCCAGCAGTACCCGGGGAAGGAGCTCCTACGAGCAGTACTTC. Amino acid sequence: CASSTRGRSSYEQYF.

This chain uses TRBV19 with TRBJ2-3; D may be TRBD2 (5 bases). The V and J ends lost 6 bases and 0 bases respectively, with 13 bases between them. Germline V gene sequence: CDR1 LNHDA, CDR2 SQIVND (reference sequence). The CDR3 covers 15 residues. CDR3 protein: CASSGNGLSTDTQYF. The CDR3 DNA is TGTGCCAGTAGCGGGAACGGTTTGAGCACAGATACGCAGTATTTT.

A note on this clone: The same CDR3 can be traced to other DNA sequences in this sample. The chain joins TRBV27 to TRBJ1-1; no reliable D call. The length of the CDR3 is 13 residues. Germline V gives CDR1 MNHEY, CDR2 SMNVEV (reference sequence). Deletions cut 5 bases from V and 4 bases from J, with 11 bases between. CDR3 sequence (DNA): TGTGCCAGCAGTCTAAGTGGAGCCACTGAAGCTTTCTTT. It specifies CASSLSGATEAFF.

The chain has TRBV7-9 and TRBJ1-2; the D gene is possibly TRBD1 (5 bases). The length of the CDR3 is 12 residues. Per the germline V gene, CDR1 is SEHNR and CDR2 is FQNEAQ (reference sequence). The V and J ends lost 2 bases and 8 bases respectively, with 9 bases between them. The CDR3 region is CASSLQGNGYTF. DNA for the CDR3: TGTGCCAGCAGCTTACAGGGAAACGGCTACACCTTC.

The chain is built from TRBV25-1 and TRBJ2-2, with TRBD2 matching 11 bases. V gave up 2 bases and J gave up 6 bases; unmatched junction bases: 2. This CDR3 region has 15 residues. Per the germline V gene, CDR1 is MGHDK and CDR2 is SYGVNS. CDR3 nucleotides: TGTGCCAGCAGTGAACTAGCGGGAGGTCCCGGGGAGCTGTTTTTT. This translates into CASSELAGGPGELFF.